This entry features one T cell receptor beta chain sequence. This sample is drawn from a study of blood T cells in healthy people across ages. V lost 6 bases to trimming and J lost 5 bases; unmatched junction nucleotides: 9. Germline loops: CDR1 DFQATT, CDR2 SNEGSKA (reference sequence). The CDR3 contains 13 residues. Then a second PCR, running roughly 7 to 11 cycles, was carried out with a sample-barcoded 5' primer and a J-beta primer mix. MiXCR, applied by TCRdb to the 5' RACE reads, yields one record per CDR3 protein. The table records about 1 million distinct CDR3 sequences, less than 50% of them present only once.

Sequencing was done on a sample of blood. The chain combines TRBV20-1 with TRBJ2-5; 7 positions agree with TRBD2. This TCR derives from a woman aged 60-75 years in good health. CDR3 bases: TGCAGTGCGCCAAACCTAGCGGTGGAGACCCAGTACTTC. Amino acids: CSAPNLAVETQYF.